The 15 T cell receptor beta chains listed next were all sequenced from one sample in a study of blood T cell repertoires in COVID-19. Method: immunoSEQ multiplex PCR; TCRdb's copy keeps in-frame clones and lacks some. The sample includes 200,000 to 300,000 clones, around 81% seen only once; the top ten take around 7.5%. The material sequenced was peripheral blood. Source of these receptors: a woman aged 80 or over with COVID-19, enrolled during active disease.

The sample holds a few counts of this clone. The rearrangement uses TRBV15 and TRBJ2-1; 11 bases match TRBD2. CDR1 is LNHNV and CDR2 is YYDKDF in the germline V gene (reference sequence). Trimming cost V 4 bases and J 5 bases; bases outside gene matches: 7. The CDR3 is 16 residues long. The CDR3 nucleotides read TGTGCCACCAGCATGCCGACTAGCGGGGTTAACAATGAGCAGTTCTTC. Its protein is CATSMPTSGVNNEQFF.

The chain couples TRBV19 to TRBJ2-1, with TRBD2 matching 10 bases. From germline, CDR1 is LNHDA and CDR2 SQIVND (reference sequence). J gave up 4 bases and V 3 bases, and 9 bases lay outside the gene matches. The length of the CDR3 is 17 residues. CDR3 protein: CASSISRLAGEYNEQFF. DNA for the CDR3: TGTGCCAGTAGTATCTCGCGGCTAGCGGGGGAATACAATGAGCAGTTCTTC. The full variable domain, with the rest looked up from reference TRBV19 and TRBJ2-1, is DGGITQSPKYLFRKEGQNVTLSCEQNLNHDAMYWYRQDPGQGLRLIYYSQIVNDFQKGDIAEGYSVSREKKESFPLTVTSAQKNPTAFYLCASSISRLAGEYNEQFFGPGTRLTVL.

This clone was seen more than once but under ten times. The CDR3 sequence is CAWSGTDFYGYTF. In DNA form, the CDR3 reads TGTGCCTGGAGTGGGACAGACTTCTATGGCTACACCTTC. The rearrangement links TRBV30 to TRBJ1-2, with D possibly being TRBD1 (6 bases). Trimming removed 1 base at V and 4 bases at J, with 10 bases between. This CDR3 is 13 amino acids long. The germline V gene has CDR1 GTSNPN and CDR2 SVGIG (reference sequence).

The chain uses TRBV4-3 and TRBJ1-2, with D perhaps matching TRBD1 (6 bases). This CDR3 has 14 amino acids. V lost 0 bases and J lost 5, with 10 bases in between. CDR1 and CDR2 from the germline V gene are LGHNA and YSLEER. The CDR3 coding sequence is TGCGCCAGCAGCCAAGACACAGGGCCTTATGGCTACACCTTC. Protein: CASSQDTGPYGYTF.

J is TRBJ2-2 and V is TRBV6-5, with TRBD2 matching 11 bases. The CDR3 has 15 residues. The germline V gene has CDR1 MNHEY and CDR2 SVGAGI. The V and J ends lost 6 bases and 5 bases, in that order; junction bases with no gene match: 5. CDR3 loop: CASSGLAGATGELFF. CDR3 bases: TGTGCCAGCAGCGGACTAGCGGGCGCAACCGGGGAGCTGTTTTTT.

The chain uses TRBV10-3 and TRBJ1-3, with unresolved D. Germline assignment: CDR1 ENHRY and CDR2 SYGVKD. CDR3 length: 13 amino acids. The V gene lost 0 bases and the J gene lost 2 bases, with 2 bases spanning the gap. CDR3 loop: CAISESTGNTIYF. The CDR3 DNA reads as TGTGCCATCAGTGAGTCCACTGGAAACACCATATATTTT.

The chain recombines TRBV6-5 with TRBJ1-2; D gene uncertain. The V end lost 2 bases, the J end lost 8 bases, and 12 bases lay between the germline ends. From germline, CDR1 is MNHEY and CDR2 SVGAGI. There are 13 residues in the CDR3. In DNA form, the CDR3 reads TGTGCCAGCAGTTACAGAACCGGAGGAGGCTACACCTTC. Translating gives CASSYRTGGGYTF.

This chain joins TRBV19 and TRBJ2-1, with 14 bases aligning to TRBD2. Germline loops: CDR1 LNHDA, CDR2 SQIVND (reference sequence). Trimming took 5 bases from V and 9 from J; bases not matched to a gene: 18. The CDR3 is made up of 19 amino acids. The CDR3: CASSRGPGLAGARVTEQFF. DNA for the CDR3: TGTGCCAGTAGTCGAGGGCCGGGACTAGCGGGGGCCCGTGTGACTGAGCAGTTCTTC. Using reference TRBV19 and TRBJ2-1 for the parts outside the CDR3, the full variable domain is DGGITQSPKYLFRKEGQNVTLSCEQNLNHDAMYWYRQDPGQGLRLIYYSQIVNDFQKGDIAEGYSVSREKKESFPLTVTSAQKNPTAFYLCASSRGPGLAGARVTEQFFGPGTRLTVL.

This chain links TRBV5-1 with TRBJ2-1; 10 positions match TRBD2. V gave up 0 bases and J gave up 6 bases; unmatched junction bases: 3. CDR1 and CDR2 from the germline V gene are SGHRS and YFSETQ. This CDR3 spans 15 amino acids. CDR3 in DNA: TGCGCCAGCAGCTTGGGAGGGACTAGCGCCAATGAGCAGTTCTTC. Its protein product is CASSLGGTSANEQFF.

The rearrangement links TRBV7-9 to TRBJ1-2, with TRBD1 as a possible D gene (6 bases). The CDR3 is 14 amino acids. Per the germline V gene, CDR1 is SEHNR and CDR2 is FQNEAQ (reference sequence). V lost 5 bases, J lost 3 bases, and 13 bases lay in between. The DNA for the CDR3 is TGTGCCAGCAGCCCCGGGACACCTCACTATGGCTACACCTTC. Translating gives CASSPGTPHYGYTF.

This chain uses TRBV30 with TRBJ2-5, with 7 bases lining up with TRBD2. Trimming cost V 2 bases and J 5 bases; bases outside gene matches: 14. CDR3 length: 16 amino acids. Germline V gives CDR1 GTSNPN, CDR2 SVGIG (reference sequence). In DNA form, the CDR3 reads TGTGCCTGGAGTTCTCTCGGAGCGGGGAGCTTTGAGACCCAGTACTTC. This encodes CAWSSLGAGSFETQYF.

The CDR3 coding sequence is TGTGCCAGCAGTTCCCCCCCGGACAGGGCCTACGAGCAGTACTTC. It is translated as CASSSPPDRAYEQYF. The chain couples TRBV28 to TRBJ2-7, with 8 bases matching TRBD1. With V trimmed by 4 bases and J by 2 bases, 7 bases remained unmatched. The germline CDR1 and CDR2 sequences are MDHEN and SYDVKM. The length of the CDR3 is 15 residues.

This clone came up a few times. The chain has TRBV29-1 and TRBJ1-2; perhaps TRBD1 as D (5 bases). Trimming took off 7 bases at V and 8 bases at J, with 17 bases between the two ends. The length of the CDR3 is 12 residues. The germline CDR1 and CDR2 sequences are SQVTM and ANQGSEA. As DNA, the CDR3 is TGCAGCGCCTACCCTGGGGCAGGCGGCTACACCTTC. It yields the protein CSAYPGAGGYTF.

The chain joins TRBV29-1 to TRBJ2-3; 8 bases map to TRBD2. Looked up from germline, CDR1 is SQVTM and CDR2 is ANQGSEA. V trimming: 7 bases; J trimming: 4 bases; junction bases outside the gene matches: 4. The CDR3 is made up of 12 amino acids. This CDR3 reads CSAGGAADTQYF. Here the CDR3 DNA reads TGCAGCGCGGGGGGGGCTGCAGATACGCAGTATTTT.

This clone was counted once. The sample holds other DNA sequences that translate to the same CDR3. V gene TRBV10-1 combines with J gene TRBJ1-6; 7 nucleotides align to TRBD1. V dropped 1 base and J dropped 9; count of bases not matched to a gene: 0. CDR1 is WNHNN, CDR2 SYGVQD, per germline (reference sequence). The CDR3 extends over 13 amino acids. The CDR3 spells CASSEYRGSPLHF. The CDR3 DNA reads TGCGCCAGCAGTGAGTACAGGGGTTCACCCCTCCACTTT.